The 16 T cell receptor beta chains listed next were all sequenced from one sample in a study of shared clonotypes between healthy human individuals (dated by TCRdb to 2020 to 2022). The method was the immunoSEQ multiplex PCR assay. TCRdb mirrors the immuneACCESS table, restricted to in-frame sequences. Some clones are absent from its copies; in checked studies, under half trace to an unresolved V gene, and the reason for the others is unknown. The sample profile shows over 2 million clones; 85% to 95% of them were found once. 0.1% to 0.15% of the sample is taken by the ten largest. The specimen sequenced was naive CD4+ T cells sorted from blood. The sample's cell subset or site label, in plain terms: CD45RA+ positively selected. The source of these receptors is a man between 18 and 29 years old in good health.

This clone was observed a single time. The chain employs TRBV5-1 and TRBJ1-1, with TRBD1 as a possible D gene (5 bases). The CDR3 extends over 15 amino acids. V was clipped by 0 bases and J by 0 bases, with 9 bases between them. The germline V gene encodes CDR1 SGHRS and CDR2 YFSETQ. DNA for the CDR3: TGCGCCAGCAGCTTGGCGTCAGGGATGAACACTGAAGCTTTCTTT. As protein: CASSLASGMNTEAFF.

The chain recombines TRBV6-5 with TRBJ2-3, with a possible D match to TRBD2 (6 bases). V was shortened by 0 bases and J by 0 bases, with 10 bases between the two germline ends. There are 16 residues in the CDR3. Germline CDR1 MNHEY, CDR2 SVGAGI. DNA of the CDR3: TGTGCCAGCAGTTACTCGGCAGGGACTAGCACAGATACGCAGTATTTT. The encoded protein is CASSYSAGTSTDTQYF.

This chain links TRBV5-1 with TRBJ1-1, with D possibly matching TRBD1 (5 bases). The CDR3 is 14 residues long. V was clipped by 3 bases and J by 5 bases, with 14 bases between them. Germline values: CDR1 SGHRS, CDR2 YFSETQ. As DNA, the CDR3 is TGCGCCAGCAGCTCTGGGACTCTTCGGACTGAAGCTTTCTTT. Translated: CASSSGTLRTEAFF.

Comment on this clone: A much more abundant neighbour one base away suggests this may be a read error. The same CDR3 can be traced to other DNA sequences in this sample. This chain uses TRBV18 with TRBJ1-2; D possibly corresponds to TRBD1 (6 bases). V was shortened by 1 base and J by 3 bases, with 6 bases between the two germline ends. Germline loops: CDR1 KGHSH, CDR2 LQKENI. The CDR3 is 13 residues long. The CDR3 coding sequence is TGTGCCAGCTCACCACAGGGGGACTATGGCTACACCTTC. Translating gives CASSPQGDYGYTF. The complete variable domain, with remaining parts taken from reference TRBV18 and TRBJ1-2, reads NAGVMQNPRHLVRRRGQEARLRCSPMKGHSHVYWYRQLPEEGLKFMVYLQKENIIDESGMPKERFSAEFPKEGPSILRIQQVVRGDSAAYFCASSPQGDYGYTFGSGTRLTVV.

This sequence joins TRBV10-3 and TRBJ2-3; maybe TRBD2 (5 bases). Trimming cost V 8 bases and J 4 bases, with 16 bases left between them. This CDR3 comprises 14 residues. Germline CDR1 is ENHRY and CDR2 is SYGVKD. Written as DNA, the CDR3 is TGTGCCATCGGAGGATATGAGGACCCAGATACGCAGTATTTT. Its protein product is CAIGGYEDPDTQYF.

This chain uses TRBV10-3 with TRBJ1-1; 12 bases match TRBD1. The CDR3 has 15 amino acids. V trimming: 7 bases; J trimming: 5 bases; junction bases outside the gene matches: 8. The V gene's germline CDR1 is ENHRY and CDR2 SYGVKD. The DNA for the CDR3 is TGTGCCATCACTCCCGGGACAGGGGGCGGAACTGAAGCTTTCTTT. It is translated as CAITPGTGGGTEAFF.

CDR3 residues: CASSLIGGWDEQYF. For the CDR3, the DNA is TGTGCCAGCAGTTTGATTGGGGGGTGGGACGAGCAGTACTTC. The chain has TRBV28 and TRBJ2-7; D perhaps matches TRBD2 (6 bases). The germline CDR1 and CDR2 sequences are MDHEN and SYDVKM. V was pared by 3 bases and J by 5 bases, with 14 bases between. This CDR3 region has 14 residues.

The V call is TRBV6-1, the J call TRBJ2-2; D is ambiguous. This CDR3 contains 12 residues. Germline loops: CDR1 MNHNS, CDR2 SASEGT. The ends were cut back, 5 bases at V and 5 bases at J, with 6 bases in the middle. CDR3: CASSHVTGELFF. DNA of the CDR3: TGTGCCAGCAGTCATGTTACCGGGGAGCTGTTTTTT.

CDR3 amino acids: CASSYDWDNYEQYF. As DNA, the CDR3 is TGTGCCAGCAGTTACGACTGGGACAACTACGAGCAGTACTTC. This chain uses TRBV6-6 with TRBJ2-7; weak D call: TRBD1 (6 bases). V was clipped by 2 bases and J by 3 bases, with 11 bases between them. The germline V gene has CDR1 MNHNY and CDR2 SVGAGI (reference sequence). The CDR3 is 14 amino acids.

This clone was observed a single time. The CDR3 here is CASSPIEQYNEQFF. The CDR3 bases are TGTGCCAGCTCACCTATAGAGCAGTACAATGAGCAGTTCTTC. V gene TRBV18 combines with J gene TRBJ2-1; D is uncertain. This CDR3 is 14 amino acids long. Trimming cost V 3 bases and J 4 bases, with 10 bases left between them. The germline V gene has CDR1 KGHSH and CDR2 LQKENI.

The rearrangement uses TRBV7-2 and TRBJ2-1; D is perhaps TRBD1 (6 bases). V was clipped by 0 bases and J by 15 bases, with 18 bases between them. This CDR3 has 14 residues. The germline gives CDR1 SGHTA, CDR2 FQGNSA. The CDR3 region has the DNA TGTGCCAGCAGCTTAGCCCCGACAGGTTTTCAGTTGTTCTTC. Translating it yields CASSLAPTGFQLFF. The full variable domain, its missing parts supplied by reference TRBV7-2 and TRBJ2-1, is GAGVSQSPSNKVTEKGKDVELRCDPISGHTALYWYRQSLGQGLEFLIYFQGNSAPDKSGLPSDRFSAERTGGSVSTLTIQRTQQEDSAVYLCASSLAPTGFQLFFGPGTRLTVL.

The V and J genes are TRBV7-9 and TRBJ1-5; the D is unclear. Per germline, CDR1 SEHNR and CDR2 FQNEAQ (reference sequence). The length of the CDR3 is 14 residues. V was trimmed by 7 bases and J by 4 bases, leaving 14 bases between them. In DNA, the CDR3 is TGTGCCAGCACCGTGATCGGCGGTAATCAGCCCCAGCATTTT. Translated: CASTVIGGNQPQHF. Together with reference TRBV7-9 and TRBJ1-5, the CDR3 gives the full variable domain: DTGVSQNPRHKITKRGQNVTFRCDPISEHNRLYWYRQTLGQGPEFLTYFQNEAQLEKSRLLSDRFSAERPKGSFSTLEIQRTEQGDSAMYLCASTVIGGNQPQHFGDGTRLSIL.

About this clone itself: This may arise from a read error, as a much more abundant clone is one base away. The CDR3 nucleotides read TGTGCCAGCAGCTTTGGCAATCAGCCCCAGCATTTT. Translated, it gives CASSFGNQPQHF. The chain recombines TRBV5-5 with TRBJ1-5; D is unclear. The CDR3 is made up of 12 amino acids. With 2 bases removed from V and 2 bases from J, the gap between germline ends came to 2 bases. CDR1 SGHKS and CDR2 YYEKEE come from the germline V gene (reference sequence).

The CDR3 bases are TGTGCCAGCAGCCAACGGACTAGCGGTCTCTACGAGCAGTACTTC. It is translated as CASSQRTSGLYEQYF. The chain employs TRBV7-2 and TRBJ2-7; 10 positions match TRBD2. Trimming at V came to 5 bases and at J to 3 bases, leaving 7 bases not matched to a gene. CDR1 is SGHTA and CDR2 is FQGNSA in the germline V gene. CDR3 length equals 15 residues.

A word on this clone: This specimen includes other DNA sequences encoding the same CDR3. J is TRBJ1-5 and V is TRBV28; D not resolved. The CDR3 is made up of 12 amino acids. The germline V and J ends were trimmed by 5 bases and 4 bases, with 6 bases remaining between them. Germline V gives CDR1 MDHEN, CDR2 SYDVKM. The CDR3 DNA is TGTGCCAGCAGTCCTAGAAATCAGCCCCAGCATTTT. It yields the protein CASSPRNQPQHF.

The gene calls are TRBV7-9 and TRBJ2-2; D call uncertain. This CDR3 is built from 13 residues. V shed 3 bases and J shed 4 bases, with 6 bases lying between them. Germline V lookup: CDR1 SEHNR, CDR2 FQNEAQ (reference sequence). The CDR3 loop is CASSLYGTGELFF. The CDR3 DNA is TGTGCCAGCAGCTTGTATGGCACCGGGGAGCTGTTTTTT.